This T cell receptor beta chain was documented in a study of CD8+CD57+ T cells in acquired aplastic anemia. Overall study context: The DNA of sorted CD4+ and CD8+ cells averaged approximately 3.2 ug.

Study-wide results and caveats: Patients and controls shared twenty-nine CD8+ CDR3 sequences, highly expressed in patients.

The table lists this clonotype with many counts. The antigen is not known. In patients chosen for sequencing, flow cytometry had shown CD8+CD57+ cell expansion. Each patient had severe acquired aplastic anemia. Patients had undergone no therapy by the time their blood was sampled. The CDR3 has 15 amino acids. Germline CDR1 is SGHNT and CDR2 is YENEEA. V lost 5 bases to trimming and J lost 2 bases, with 13 bases between them. The template for TCR beta VDJ and CDR3 sequence profiling was genomic DNA. TCRdb reanalysed the reads using MiXCR and keeps one entry per CDR3 protein. The sample shows roughly 120,000 distinct CDR3 sequences, over 55% of them seen only once.

This TCR was recovered from a human donor with aplastic anemia. The source material was sorted CD4+, CD8+, or CD8+CD57+ T cells (not recorded which) from PBMCs. The V gene is TRBV11-3, the J gene TRBJ2-1, with a weak D call TRBD2 (5 bases). The CDR3 coding sequence is TGTGCCAGCAGCACCACTAGGAGGCCCTACAATGAGCAGTTCTTC. Protein sequence: CASSTTRRPYNEQFF.